The next 6 T cell receptor beta chains were all read from a single sample in a study of blood T cell repertoires in COVID-19. The repertoire was sequenced with immunoSEQ multiplex PCR; TCRdb's copy has only in-frame clones and lacks some. The table shows 96,000 or so clones, with 75% to 85% occurring only once. What was sequenced was peripheral blood. The receptors were sampled from a man older than 75 with COVID-19, enrolled during active disease.

The rearrangement uses TRBV5-1 and TRBJ1-2; D remains unclear. V lost 0 bases and J lost 6, with 9 bases in between. The CDR3 has 13 amino acids. Per germline, CDR1 SGHRS and CDR2 YFSETQ. CDR3 sequence (DNA): TGCGCCAGCAGCTTGGTAGTCTCTCATGGCTACACCTTC. Translation: CASSLVVSHGYTF.

This chain joins TRBV4-1 and TRBJ2-2, with D possibly being TRBD1 (6 bases). Germline CDR1 reads MGHRA; CDR2 reads YSYEKL. The CDR3 covers 17 residues. Trimming took off 0 bases at V and 4 bases at J, with 15 bases between the two ends. The CDR3 DNA reads TGCGCCAGCAGCCAAGACAGTCTGGGGGCCAGCACCGGGGAGCTGTTTTTT. Translating gives CASSQDSLGASTGELFF.

The chain employs TRBV6-1 and TRBJ1-4, with D possibly being TRBD1 (6 bases). With 0 bases removed from V and 5 bases from J, the gap between germline ends came to 16 bases. CDR1 MNHNS and CDR2 SASEGT come from the germline V gene. The CDR3 is 17 amino acids. The CDR3 loop reads CASSEARRGGVNEKLFF. CDR3 coding DNA: TGTGCCAGCAGTGAAGCCCGGCGAGGGGGAGTGAATGAAAAACTGTTTTTT.

This clone was recorded only once. This chain joins TRBV10-1 and TRBJ2-5; 11 bases match TRBD2. Germline CDR1 reads WNHNN; CDR2 reads SYGVQD (reference sequence). The CDR3 has 15 amino acids. The trim removed 4 bases at V and 5 bases at J, leaving 6 bases unmatched. CDR3 in amino acids: CASSVQTSGIETQYF. The CDR3 region has the DNA TGCGCCAGCAGTGTTCAGACTAGCGGGATCGAGACCCAGTACTTC.

V gene TRBV30 combines with J gene TRBJ2-1; TRBD2 might be the D (6 bases). Germline V gives CDR1 GTSNPN, CDR2 SVGIG (reference sequence). Trimming took 3 bases from V and 5 from J, leaving 11 bases between them. This CDR3 spans 13 amino acids. The CDR3 DNA sequence: TGTGCCTGGAGCCGCGGGATAGACAATGAGCAGTTCTTC. Protein product: CAWSRGIDNEQFF.

The chain joins TRBV2 to TRBJ1-2; a weak D match, TRBD1 (6 bases). V dropped 6 bases and J dropped 1 base, with 6 bases sitting between them. CDR1 SNHLY and CDR2 FYNNEI come from the germline V gene. The CDR3 length is 12 residues. DNA for the CDR3: TGTGCCAGCAGACAGGGTAACTATGGCTACACCTTC. Translation gives CASRQGNYGYTF.